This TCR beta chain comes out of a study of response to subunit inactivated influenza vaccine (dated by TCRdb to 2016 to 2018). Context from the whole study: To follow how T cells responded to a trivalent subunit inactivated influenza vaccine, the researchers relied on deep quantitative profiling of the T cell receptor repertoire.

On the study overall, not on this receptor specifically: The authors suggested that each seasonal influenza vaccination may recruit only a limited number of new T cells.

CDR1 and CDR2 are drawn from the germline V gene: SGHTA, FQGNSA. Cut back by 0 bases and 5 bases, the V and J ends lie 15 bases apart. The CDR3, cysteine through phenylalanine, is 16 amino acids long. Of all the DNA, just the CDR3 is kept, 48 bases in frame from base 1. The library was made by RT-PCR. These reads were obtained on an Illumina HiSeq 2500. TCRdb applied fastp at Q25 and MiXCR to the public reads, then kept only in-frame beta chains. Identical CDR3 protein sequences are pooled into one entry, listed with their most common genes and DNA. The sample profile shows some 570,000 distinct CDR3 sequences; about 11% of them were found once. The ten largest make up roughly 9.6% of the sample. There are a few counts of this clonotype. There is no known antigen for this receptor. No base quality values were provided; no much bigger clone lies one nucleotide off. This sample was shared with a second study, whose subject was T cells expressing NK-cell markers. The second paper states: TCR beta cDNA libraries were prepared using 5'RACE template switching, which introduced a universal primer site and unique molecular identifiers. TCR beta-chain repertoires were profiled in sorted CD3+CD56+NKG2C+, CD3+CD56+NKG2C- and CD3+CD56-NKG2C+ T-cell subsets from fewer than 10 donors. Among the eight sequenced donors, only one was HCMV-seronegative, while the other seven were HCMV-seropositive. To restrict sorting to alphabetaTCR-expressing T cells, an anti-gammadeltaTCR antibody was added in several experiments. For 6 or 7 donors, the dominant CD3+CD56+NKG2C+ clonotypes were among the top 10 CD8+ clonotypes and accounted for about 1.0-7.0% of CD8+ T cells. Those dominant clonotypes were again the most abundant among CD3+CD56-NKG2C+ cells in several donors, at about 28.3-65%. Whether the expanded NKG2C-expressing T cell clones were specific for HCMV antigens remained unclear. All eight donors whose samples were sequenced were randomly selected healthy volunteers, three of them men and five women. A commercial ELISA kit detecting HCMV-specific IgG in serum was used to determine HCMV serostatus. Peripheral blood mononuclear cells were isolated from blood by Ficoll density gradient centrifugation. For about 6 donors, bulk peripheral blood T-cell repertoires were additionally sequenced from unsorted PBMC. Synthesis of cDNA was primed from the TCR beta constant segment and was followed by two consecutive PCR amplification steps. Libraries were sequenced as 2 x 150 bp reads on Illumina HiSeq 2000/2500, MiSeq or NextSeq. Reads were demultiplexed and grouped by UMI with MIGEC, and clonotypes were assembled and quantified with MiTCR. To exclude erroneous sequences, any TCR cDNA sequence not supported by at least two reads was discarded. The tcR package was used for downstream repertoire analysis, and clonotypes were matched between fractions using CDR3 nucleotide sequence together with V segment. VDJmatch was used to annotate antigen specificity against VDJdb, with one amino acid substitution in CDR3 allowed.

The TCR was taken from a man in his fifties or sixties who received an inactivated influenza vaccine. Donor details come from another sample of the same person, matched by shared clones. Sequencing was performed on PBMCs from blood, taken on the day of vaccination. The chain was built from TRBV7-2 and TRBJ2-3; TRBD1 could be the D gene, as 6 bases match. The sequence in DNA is TGTGCCAGCAGCTTAGCCTTAGCAACAGGGAGAGATACGCAGTATTTT. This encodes CASSLALATGRDTQYF. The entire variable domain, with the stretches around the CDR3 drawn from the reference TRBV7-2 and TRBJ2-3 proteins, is GAGVSQSPSNKVTEKGKDVELRCDPISGHTALYWYRQSLGQGLEFLIYFQGNSAPDKSGLPSDRFSAERTGGSVSTLTIQRTQQEDSAVYLCASSLALATGRDTQYFGPGTRLTVL.